The 20 T cell receptor beta chains listed next were all sequenced from one sample in a study of blood T cell repertoires in COVID-19. Clones were read by immunoSEQ multiplex PCR, and TCRdb kept only the in-frame ones, dropping some. This table has over 65,000 clones, 75% to 85% appearing once. Sequenced material: peripheral blood. The receptor source for this set is a man aged 55 to 69 with COVID-19, enrolled during active disease.

This clone has ten or more counts. This rearrangement joins TRBV11-3 to TRBJ1-6; D ambiguous. Germline V gene sequence: CDR1 SGHNT, CDR2 YENEEA. Trimming stripped 1 base from V and 7 bases from J, with 8 bases between. The CDR3 contains 14 residues. CDR3 DNA: TGTGCCAGCAGCTTAGCATGGCTCAATTCACCCCTCCACTTT. It translates to CASSLAWLNSPLHF.

V usage is TRBV3-1 (or the pseudogene TRBV3-2) and J usage is TRBJ2-5; tentatively, D is TRBD1 (6 bases). Germline V CDR1 and CDR2: LGHDT, YNNKEL (reference sequence). This CDR3 comprises 13 residues. V was trimmed by 0 bases and J by 7 bases, leaving 9 bases between them. The CDR3 DNA is TGTGCCAGCAGCCAAGATAGGGGGACGACCCAGTACTTC. Amino acids: CASSQDRGTTQYF.

The V and J genes are TRBV27 and TRBJ2-1; no reliable D call. CDR1 is MNHEY, CDR2 SMNVEV, per germline (reference sequence). The CDR3 has 15 amino acids. V was clipped by 3 bases and J by 6 bases, with 15 bases between them. CDR3 sequence (DNA): TGTGCCAGCAGTTTGTCCCCTCGTGGAGTCAATGAGCAGTTCTTC. Translating it yields CASSLSPRGVNEQFF.

The chain has TRBV27 and TRBJ2-7, with 13 bases fitting TRBD2. Per germline, CDR1 MNHEY and CDR2 SMNVEV (reference sequence). The CDR3 is made up of 18 amino acids. Losses at the gene ends were 5 bases for V and 2 bases for J; bases not matched to a gene: 12. The CDR3 protein is CASSRRLAGGSSPYEQYF. CDR3 nucleotides: TGTGCCAGCAGTCGCCGACTAGCGGGAGGCTCGAGTCCCTACGAGCAGTACTTC.

As DNA, the CDR3 is TGTGCCAGCAGCTTAATTGGACAGGGGAATGAGCAGTTCTTC. It encodes CASSLIGQGNEQFF. V gene TRBV7-9 combines with J gene TRBJ2-1, with 9 positions matching TRBD1. CDR1 SEHNR and CDR2 FQNEAQ come from the germline V gene (reference sequence). Unmatched junction bases numbered 3, after V lost 2 bases and J lost 7 bases. This CDR3 has 14 residues.

The chain is built from TRBV7-8 and TRBJ2-7, with 8 bases lining up with TRBD2. V shed 4 bases and J 3 bases; nucleotides not matched to a gene: 20. CDR3 size: 19 residues. The germline V gene encodes CDR1 SGHVS and CDR2 FQNEAQ. The CDR3 protein is CASSSKGTSASRKDYEQYF. As DNA, the CDR3 is TGTGCCAGCAGCTCAAAAGGGACTAGTGCGTCGAGAAAGGACTACGAGCAGTACTTC.

The CDR3 region is CASSSQAGNTIYF. CDR3 DNA sequence: TGCGCCAGCAGCTCCCAGGCTGGAAACACCATATATTTT. The chain has TRBV5-1 and TRBJ1-3; no definite D call. The CDR3 spans 13 residues. Germline loops: CDR1 SGHRS, CDR2 YFSETQ. Trimming took off 3 bases at V and 2 bases at J, with 6 bases between the two ends. The variable domain in full, with the rest retrieved from reference TRBV5-1 and TRBJ1-3, is KAGVTQTPRYLIKTRGQQVTLSCSPISGHRSVSWYQQTPGQGLQFLFEYFSETQRNKGNFPGRFSGRQFSNSRSEMNVSTLELGDSALYLCASSSQAGNTIYFGEGSWLTVV.

This sequence joins TRBV6-1 and TRBJ1-1; weak D call: TRBD1 (6 bases). This CDR3 is 14 amino acids long. CDR1 and CDR2 (germline): MNHNS, SASEGT. Trimming removed 3 bases from V and 0 bases from J, with 8 bases in between. This chain's CDR3 is CASSETGLNTEAFF. The CDR3 DNA reads TGTGCCAGCAGTGAGACAGGATTGAACACTGAAGCTTTCTTT.

J is TRBJ1-1 and V is TRBV5-1, with D tentatively TRBD1 (5 bases). Trimming took off 0 bases at V and 2 bases at J, with 8 bases between the two ends. CDR3 size: 14 residues. Looked up from germline, CDR1 is SGHRS and CDR2 is YFSETQ. The CDR3 region has the DNA TGCGCCAGCAGCTTGGCGGGGGGAAACACTGAAGCTTTCTTT. Translated: CASSLAGGNTEAFF.

The chain joins TRBV29-1 to TRBJ2-7; D may be TRBD2 (6 bases). Germline assignment: CDR1 SQVTM and CDR2 ANQGSEA. The CDR3 runs 14 residues. The V gene lost 3 bases and the J gene lost 1 base, with 13 bases spanning the gap. The CDR3 DNA sequence: TGCAGCGTTGAGCTGGGGGGTCCTTCCTACGAGCAGTACTTC. Translated: CSVELGGPSYEQYF.

The V call is TRBV5-6, the J call TRBJ2-5, with 8 bases lining up with TRBD2. V lost 1 base and J lost 5; bases outside the gene matches: 16. Germline lookup yields CDR1 SGHDT and CDR2 YYEEEE. The CDR3 is 18 residues long. The CDR3 DNA reads as TGTGCCAGCAGCTTGCTAATACTAGCGGTATCATATAGTGAGACCCAGTACTTC. Its translation: CASSLLILAVSYSETQYF.

The chain is built from TRBV9 and TRBJ1-2, with 8 bases lining up with TRBD1. CDR3 length: 16 residues. With 2 bases clipped from V and 3 bases from J, the junction kept 9 bases outside the gene matches. Germline loops: CDR1 SGDLS, CDR2 YYNGEE. The CDR3 spells CASSVSPDRAHYGYTF. Here the CDR3 DNA reads TGTGCCAGCAGCGTGTCCCCGGACAGGGCTCACTATGGCTACACCTTC. Looking up the rest from reference TRBV9 and TRBJ1-2 gives the full variable domain: DSGVTQTPKHLITATGQRVTLRCSPRSGDLSVYWYQQSLDQGLQFLIQYYNGEERAKGNILERFSAQQFPDLHSELNLSSLELGDSALYFCASSVSPDRAHYGYTFGSGTRLTVV.

The J gene is TRBJ2-5, the V gene TRBV30; 10 nucleotides line up with TRBD2. This CDR3 contains 14 residues. The ends lost 6 bases at V and 7 bases at J; junction bases unmatched: 11. Germline values: CDR1 GTSNPN, CDR2 SVGIG (reference sequence). As DNA, the CDR3 is TGTGCCTGCACTAGCGGGGTGGACCAGGGGACCCAGTACTTC. This translates into CACTSGVDQGTQYF.

This chain links TRBV7-8 with TRBJ2-5, with TRBD1 matching 10 bases. Germline trimming cut 5 bases from V and 7 bases from J; bases unmatched to any gene: 10. This CDR3 region has 15 residues. Per the germline V gene, CDR1 is SGHVS and CDR2 is FQNEAQ. CDR3 residues: CASSPQTGGGRTQYF. CDR3 coding DNA: TGTGCCAGCAGCCCCCAGACAGGGGGCGGGCGGACCCAGTACTTC.

V and J are TRBV6-5 and TRBJ1-1; D is ambiguous. The CDR3 covers 14 residues. Germline CDR1 is MNHEY and CDR2 is SVGAGI. V gave up 0 bases and J gave up 4 bases, with 9 bases separating them. CDR3: CASSYSAGLTEAFF. DNA of the CDR3: TGTGCCAGCAGTTACTCGGCGGGTCTCACTGAAGCTTTCTTT.

The genes are TRBV11-3 and TRBJ2-5; TRBD1 matches at 7 bases. The V segment lost 3 bases and the J segment 5 bases; nucleotides outside the gene matches: 6. The length of the CDR3 is 14 residues. Germline V gene lookup returns CDR1 SGHNT and CDR2 YENEEA. CDR3 residues: CASSLGQGVETQYF. The CDR3 DNA reads TGTGCCAGCAGCTTGGGCCAGGGGGTTGAGACCCAGTACTTC.

The chain couples TRBV6-2 or TRBV6-3 to TRBJ1-6; weak D call: TRBD1 (5 bases). This CDR3 region has 19 residues. V was cut by 2 bases and J by 0 bases, with 17 bases left in between. Germline CDR1 and CDR2: MNHEY and SVGEGT. The chain's CDR3 is CASSYPTVGGSSYNSPLHF. CDR3 coding DNA: TGTGCCAGCAGTTACCCCACCGTGGGGGGTAGCTCCTATAATTCACCCCTCCACTTT.

This chain joins TRBV3-1 (or the pseudogene TRBV3-2) and TRBJ2-4, with D possibly matching TRBD1 (7 bases). The CDR3 is 17 residues long. V shed 0 bases and J shed 8 bases, with 20 bases lying between them. Per the germline V gene, CDR1 is LGHDT and CDR2 is YNNKEL (reference sequence). The CDR3 DNA sequence: TGTGCCAGCAGCCAAGATCAGGGCATCAGGGGGGAGGACATTCAGTACTTC. Translated, it gives CASSQDQGIRGEDIQYF.

This clone was seen a few times. The chain couples TRBV9 to TRBJ1-2, with a tentative D call TRBD1 (5 bases). Trimming cost V 3 bases and J 1 base, with 10 bases left between them. The germline V gene encodes CDR1 SGDLS and CDR2 YYNGEE. CDR3 length: 14 amino acids. CDR3 amino acids: CASSAQRGNYGYTF. CDR3 nucleotides: TGTGCCAGCAGCGCCCAAAGGGGTAACTATGGCTACACCTTC.

The chain couples TRBV7-9 to TRBJ2-7; 9 nucleotides line up with TRBD1. CDR1 is SEHNR and CDR2 is FQNEAQ in the germline V gene (reference sequence). J lost 3 bases, V lost 5 bases, and 5 bases had no gene match. This CDR3 spans 14 amino acids. The CDR3 region is CASSRWDRVYEQYF. DNA for the CDR3: TGTGCCAGCAGCCGCTGGGACAGGGTCTACGAGCAGTACTTC.